These T cell receptor beta chains were read from a single sample in a study of blood T cell repertoires in COVID-19. Some clones are missing from TCRdb's copy, which holds only in-frame ones; the method was immunoSEQ multiplex PCR. Of roughly 63,000 clones listed, around 80% are singletons. The source material was peripheral blood. All receptors come from a human donor in a cohort sampled during active COVID-19. The CDR3 runs from the conserved cysteine through the conserved F or W. The D gene is left open where the match is weak. Clone size appears in some rows only: once, few, many, or a class for an expanded clone.

CDR3 DNA: TGTGCCAGCAGCCAGAGGACAGGGGAGAATGAGCAGTTCTTC; CDR3 protein: CASSQRTGENEQFF; V gene: TRBV3-1/TRBV3-2; D gene: TRBD1; clone size: .; J gene: TRBJ2-1
CDR3 DNA: TGTGCCAGCTCACCGGGACAGGGGGCCGGCAATCAGCCCCAGCATTTT; CDR3 protein: CASSPGQGAGNQPQHF; V gene: TRBV18; D gene: TRBD1; clone size: once; J gene: TRBJ1-5
CDR3 DNA: TGTGCCAGCAGACAGGGGATGAGCTCCTACAATGAGCAGTTCTTC; CDR3 protein: CASRQGMSSYNEQFF; V gene: TRBV27; D gene: TRBD1; clone size: .; J gene: TRBJ2-1
CDR3 DNA: TGTGCCAGCTCACCATTGGGGAGGAACACTGAAGCTTTCTTT; CDR3 protein: CASSPLGRNTEAFF; V gene: TRBV18; D gene: .; clone size: .; J gene: TRBJ1-1
CDR3 DNA: TGTGCCAGCAGCACCGGACAGGGACCCACCGGGGAGCTGTTTTTT; CDR3 protein: CASSTGQGPTGELFF; V gene: TRBV7-3; D gene: TRBD1; clone size: few; J gene: TRBJ2-2
CDR3 DNA: TGTGCCAGCAGTGACAGACTTTATGGCTACACCTTC; CDR3 protein: CASSDRLYGYTF; V gene: TRBV6-1; D gene: .; clone size: few; J gene: TRBJ1-2
CDR3 DNA: TGTGCCAGCAGCCAAGAATTTTCCGGGGAAAAACTGTTTTTT; CDR3 protein: CASSQEFSGEKLFF; V gene: TRBV14; D gene: .; clone size: .; J gene: TRBJ1-4
CDR3 DNA: TGTGCCAGCAGTTACGTCCCCCCGGCTAGCCATCTGGGCGAGCAGTACTTC; CDR3 protein: CASSYVPPASHLGEQYF; V gene: TRBV6-2/TRBV6-3; D gene: .; clone size: .; J gene: TRBJ2-7
CDR3 DNA: TGCGCCAGCAGCTTGTCTCGCGGGGTGGTGGGAAACACCATATATTTT; CDR3 protein: CASSLSRGVVGNTIYF; V gene: TRBV5-1; D gene: .; clone size: .; J gene: TRBJ1-3
CDR3 DNA: TGTGCCTGGTCGAACGGGGAGGCCTACGAGCAGTACTTC; CDR3 protein: CAWSNGEAYEQYF; V gene: TRBV30; D gene: .; clone size: .; J gene: TRBJ2-7
CDR3 DNA: TGTGCCAGCAGCTTAATGGCGGGGTGGGGCAATGAGCAGTTCTTC; CDR3 protein: CASSLMAGWGNEQFF; V gene: TRBV7-3; D gene: .; clone size: .; J gene: TRBJ2-1
CDR3 DNA: TGCGCCAGCAGCCGAGTTAAGGGCAGCGGTAATGGCTACACCTTC; CDR3 protein: CASSRVKGSGNGYTF; V gene: TRBV5-1; D gene: .; clone size: .; J gene: TRBJ1-2
CDR3 DNA: TGTGCCAGCAGCCGGACAGGCTCTAGGGACTATGGCTACACCTTC; CDR3 protein: CASSRTGSRDYGYTF; V gene: TRBV3-1/TRBV3-2; D gene: TRBD1; clone size: .; J gene: TRBJ1-2
CDR3 DNA: TGTGCCAGCTCACCCACCAGAGAGACCCAGTACTTC; CDR3 protein: CASSPTRETQYF; V gene: TRBV18; D gene: .; clone size: few; J gene: TRBJ2-5
CDR3 DNA: TGCGTCGGGGGAGAGGGCTCTGGGGCCAACGTCCTGACTTTC; CDR3 protein: CVGGEGSGANVLTF; V gene: TRBV7-9; D gene: .; clone size: .; J gene: TRBJ2-6
CDR3 DNA: TGTGCCAGTAGCGGGAGTTCTCAAGAGACCCAGTACTTC; CDR3 protein: CASSGSSQETQYF; V gene: TRBV19; D gene: .; clone size: .; J gene: TRBJ2-5
CDR3 DNA: TGTGCCAGCAGCTTGACAGGGACAAAGGAGCAGTACTTC; CDR3 protein: CASSLTGTKEQYF; V gene: TRBV7-8; D gene: TRBD1; clone size: few; J gene: TRBJ2-7